These 25 T cell receptor beta chains were sequenced from one sample in a study of metastatic and nonmetastatic thyroid tumors. TCRdb re-called the PCR reads with MiXCR. This table holds 25,000 to 35,000 clones, 15% to 20% found once. There were no patients who had received any treatment before thyroid surgery. The sample comprised blood. The receptors stem from a female donor with papillary thyroid cancer or a benign thyroid nodule (not recorded which). Some clones in this sample may be carry-over from other donors' samples.

This clone qualifies as medium-sized. The V call is TRBV6-1, the J call TRBJ1-6, with 7 positions matching TRBD1. The CDR3 is 13 residues long. The V gene's germline CDR1 is MNHNS and CDR2 SASEGT. Trimming cost V 7 bases and J 8 bases; bases outside gene matches: 5. CDR3 DNA: TGTGCCAGCATGAAGCAGGGGGATTCACCCCTCCACTTT. Translation gives CASMKQGDSPLHF.

This chain links TRBV12-3 or TRBV12-4 with TRBJ2-4, with D perhaps TRBD1 (6 bases). The CDR3 is 14 amino acids. Trimming shortened V by 6 bases and J by 4 bases, and 13 bases separated the two germline ends. The CDR3 sequence is CASSSGTPKNIQYF. DNA for the CDR3: TGTGCCAGCAGCTCCGGGACACCTAAAAACATTCAGTACTTC.

This clone ranks as medium-sized. The chain combines TRBV6-4 with TRBJ2-3; 10 bases fit TRBD1. CDR3 length equals 15 residues. CDR1 is MRHNA and CDR2 is SNTAGT in the germline V gene. Unmatched junction bases numbered 7, after V lost 6 bases and J lost 4 bases. CDR3 DNA: TGTGCCAGCAGCGTCGGACAGGGGGTTGCAGATACGCAGTATTTT. Protein product: CASSVGQGVADTQYF.

There are many counts of this clone. The CDR3 region is CASSGQEGTEAFF. The CDR3 DNA follows: TGTGCCAGTAGTGGACAGGAGGGGACTGAAGCTTTCTTT. The chain employs TRBV19 and TRBJ1-1, with TRBD1 matching 7 bases. The CDR3 has 13 amino acids. The germline V gene has CDR1 LNHDA and CDR2 SQIVND (reference sequence). The ends lost 5 bases at V and 5 bases at J; junction bases unmatched: 5.

This clone showed up many times. The V call is TRBV30, the J call TRBJ2-7; D is undetermined. V was clipped by 1 base and J by 0 bases, with 7 bases between them. Germline V gives CDR1 GTSNPN, CDR2 SVGIG (reference sequence). This CDR3 is built from 13 residues. CDR3 region: CAWSGVLSYEQYF. For the CDR3, the DNA is TGTGCCTGGAGTGGGGTGCTCTCCTACGAGCAGTACTTC.

This clone came up many times. The identical CDR3 is also encoded by other nucleotide sequences in the sample. V is TRBV20-1 and J is TRBJ2-3; D not certain. This CDR3 spans 16 amino acids. Germline V gene data show CDR1 as DFQATT and CDR2 as SNEGSKA (reference sequence). The ends were cut back, 8 bases at V and 0 bases at J, with 21 bases in the middle. The chain's CDR3 is CSTSQRVGQSTDTQYF. The CDR3 DNA is TGCAGTACCTCTCAAAGGGTTGGCCAAAGCACAGATACGCAGTATTTT.

This clone was counted only a few times. The rearrangement uses TRBV11-2 and TRBJ2-1, with unresolved D. With 1 base removed from V and 7 bases from J, the gap between germline ends came to 11 bases. This CDR3 contains 14 residues. The V gene's germline CDR1 is SGHAT and CDR2 FQNNGV. CDR3 DNA sequence: TGTGCCAGCAGCTTAGGTGGCGTACGAAATGAGCAGTTCTTC. This encodes CASSLGGVRNEQFF.

This clone was observed at least ten times. V and J are TRBV28 and TRBJ1-1, with D maybe TRBD1 (5 bases). Germline V gene data show CDR1 as MDHEN and CDR2 as SYDVKM. Trimming removed 7 bases from V and 3 bases from J, with 9 bases in between. This CDR3 is built from 12 residues. CDR3 nucleotide sequence: TGTGCCAGCAAGAGGGGAGACACTGAAGCTTTCTTT. This sequence encodes CASKRGDTEAFF.

In this sample, this clone turned up many times. The chain uses TRBV30 and TRBJ1-4, with 7 bases that match TRBD1. CDR1 GTSNPN and CDR2 SVGIG come from the germline V gene (reference sequence). V shed 3 bases, J shed 5 bases, and the junction held 6 bases outside the gene matches. The CDR3 spans 14 residues. The CDR3 sequence is CAWSEQGRNEKLFF. CDR3 sequence (DNA): TGTGCCTGGAGCGAACAGGGGCGGAATGAAAAACTGTTTTTT. Using reference TRBV30 and TRBJ1-4 for the parts outside the CDR3, the full variable domain is SQTIHQWPATLVQPVGSPLSLECTVEGTSNPNLYWYRQAAGRGLQLLFYSVGIGQISSEVPQNLSASRPQDRQFILSSKKLLLSDSGFYLCAWSEQGRNEKLFFGSGTQLSVL.

This clone is medium-sized within its sample. Additional DNA sequences in this sample encode the identical CDR3. The rearrangement uses TRBV6-1 and TRBJ1-6, with 7 bases identical to TRBD1. Germline lookup yields CDR1 MNHNS and CDR2 SASEGT. V was clipped by 6 bases and J by 7 bases; unmatched bases: 3. The CDR3 runs 13 residues. The CDR3 bases are TGTGCCAGCAGCGACAGGGTGAATTCACCCCTCCACTTT. Translating it yields CASSDRVNSPLHF.

This clone appeared a few times. A junction boundary mismatches the germline segment, possibly from a read error. The chain employs TRBV28 and TRBJ2-5; TRBD2 agrees at 9 bases. Germline V gene lookup returns CDR1 MDHEN and CDR2 SYDVKM. The CDR3 covers 15 residues. The CDR3 loop reads CASRPSGMVGKTKYF. CDR3 bases: TGTGCCAGCAGACCTAGCGGGATGGTCGGGAAGACCAAGTACTTC.

This clone was detected only a few times. The chain joins TRBV12-3 or TRBV12-4 to TRBJ1-3, with a weak D call TRBD1 (5 bases). There are 15 residues in the CDR3. The V gene lost 6 bases and the J gene lost 2 bases, with 14 bases spanning the gap. The CDR3 nucleotides are TGTGCCAGCAGCCCGGGAGCGGGGGCTGGAAACACCATATATTTT. This codes for CASSPGAGAGNTIYF.

This chain's CDR3 is CASSYRGAQYF. The CDR3 DNA sequence: TGTGCCAGCAGCTACAGGGGGGCGCAGTATTTT. The chain links TRBV7-2 to TRBJ2-3, with TRBD1 identical over 8 bases. This CDR3 spans 11 amino acids. The J segment lost 10 bases and the V segment lost 4 bases, leaving 1 base of the junction unmatched. CDR1 and CDR2 (germline): SGHTA, FQGNSA.

The table lists this clone with many counts. V usage is TRBV10-3 and J usage is TRBJ2-3; tentative D call: TRBD2 (5 bases). V was clipped by 2 bases and J by 6 bases, with 9 bases between them. The CDR3 runs 13 residues. CDR1 is ENHRY, CDR2 SYGVKD, per germline. Here the CDR3 DNA reads TGTGCCATCAGTGAGGACGGGATCGATACGCAGTATTTT. Translating it yields CAISEDGIDTQYF.

This clone was detected many times. The CDR3 DNA reads TGTGCCAGCAGCCCAGGACTAAAAGAGACCCAGTACTTC. Translating it yields CASSPGLKETQYF. The V gene is TRBV3-1, the J gene TRBJ2-5, with D perhaps TRBD2 (6 bases). The V gene's germline CDR1 is LGHDT and CDR2 YNNKEL (reference sequence). Trimming removed 4 bases from V and 3 bases from J, with 9 bases in between. CDR3 size: 13 residues.

This clone was seen at least ten times. J is TRBJ1-4 and V is TRBV27; 7 bases are shared with TRBD1. The CDR3 loop spans 13 amino acids. Germline V lookup: CDR1 MNHEY, CDR2 SMNVEV (reference sequence). With 3 bases clipped from V and 10 bases from J, the junction kept 5 bases outside the gene matches. The DNA of the CDR3 is TGTGCCAGCAGTTTCGGCAGGGGGGCAAAACTGTTTTTT. It yields the protein CASSFGRGAKLFF.

This clone has ten or more counts. The gene calls are TRBV11-3 and TRBJ2-5, with D possibly being TRBD2 (5 bases). CDR3 length: 14 amino acids. V dropped 1 base and J dropped 7 bases, with 13 bases sitting between them. CDR1 and CDR2 from the germline V gene are SGHNT and YENEEA. The DNA for the CDR3 is TGTGCCAGCAGCTTAGGCTCGGGATCGGTGACCCAGTACTTC. This codes for CASSLGSGSVTQYF.

This clone was counted at least ten times. This sequence joins TRBV4-1 and TRBJ1-3; no firm D call. Germline assignment: CDR1 MGHRA and CDR2 YSYEKL. CDR3 length: 12 amino acids. Trimming left V 4 bases short and J 2 bases short, with 3 bases between. This CDR3 reads CASSLAGNTIYF. The CDR3 nucleotides read TGCGCCAGCAGCCTGGCTGGAAACACCATATATTTT.

This clone appeared many times. The chain couples TRBV20-1 to TRBJ2-3; no firm D call. The CDR3 totals 14 residues. Trimming left V 3 bases short and J 0 bases short, with 10 bases between. Germline CDR1 DFQATT, CDR2 SNEGSKA (reference sequence). In DNA form, the CDR3 reads TGCAGTGCTAGGGTGACTCCTAGCACAGATACGCAGTATTTT. Translated: CSARVTPSTDTQYF.

This clone was detected ten times or more. The chain combines TRBV18 with TRBJ1-6, with 7 bases fitting TRBD1. The CDR3 has 15 residues. CDR1 is KGHSH and CDR2 is LQKENI in the germline V gene. J gave up 7 bases and V 2 bases, and 5 bases lay outside the gene matches. The CDR3 here is CASSPSGTANSPLHF. In DNA form, the CDR3 reads TGTGCCAGCTCACCATCCGGGACAGCCAATTCACCCCTCCACTTT. Supplemented by reference TRBV18 and TRBJ1-6, the full variable domain reads NAGVMQNPRHLVRRRGQEARLRCSPMKGHSHVYWYRQLPEEGLKFMVYLQKENIIDESGMPKERFSAEFPKEGPSILRIQQVVRGDSAAYFCASSPSGTANSPLHFGNGTRLTVT.

The J gene is TRBJ1-4, the V gene TRBV30; unclear D gene. The germline V gene has CDR1 GTSNPN and CDR2 SVGIG (reference sequence). Trimming took off 4 bases at V and 0 bases at J, with 12 bases between the two ends. The CDR3 is made up of 15 amino acids. In nucleotides, the CDR3 is TGTGCCTGGACCTACGGCTCTGCAACTAATGAAAAACTGTTTTTT. This translates into CAWTYGSATNEKLFF.

The table lists this clone with a few counts. The chain carries TRBV25-1 and TRBJ1-2; 11 nucleotides match TRBD1. This CDR3 spans 13 amino acids. Germline values: CDR1 MGHDK, CDR2 SYGVNS. V lost 8 bases to trimming and J lost 7 bases; unmatched junction nucleotides: 6. CDR3 bases: TGTGCCAGCCACGGGACAGGGGGGCTTGGCTACACCTTC. As protein: CASHGTGGLGYTF.

This clone appeared many times. The chain links TRBV6-4 to TRBJ2-3; 9 bases map to TRBD1. Germline V gives CDR1 MRHNA, CDR2 SNTAGT. The junction had 8 bases not matched to a gene; V was cut back by 8 bases and J by 5 bases. The CDR3 contains 14 residues. The DNA for the CDR3 is TGTGCCAGCGCTGCGGACAGGGGAATAGATACGCAGTATTTT. Its translation: CASAADRGIDTQYF.

At least ten counts were recorded for this clone. The gene calls are TRBV20-1 and TRBJ2-1; tentatively, D is TRBD2 (5 bases). With 3 bases removed from V and 3 bases from J, the gap between germline ends came to 15 bases. Germline V CDR1 and CDR2: DFQATT, SNEGSKA (reference sequence). The CDR3 runs to 15 residues. The CDR3 here is CSASGVPPLYNEQFF. The CDR3 bases are TGCAGTGCTAGCGGGGTTCCACCTCTCTACAATGAGCAGTTCTTC.

A note on this clone: A much larger clone lies a single base off, so this may be a read error. This chain connects TRBV20-1 to TRBJ2-1; 12 positions match TRBD2. The CDR3 is 15 amino acids. V was pared by 5 bases and J by 9 bases, with 11 bases of the junction left unmatched. CDR1 is DFQATT, CDR2 SNEGSKA, per germline (reference sequence). CDR3 region: CSADPMTSGSGEQFF. In nucleotides, the CDR3 is TGCAGTGCTGACCCTATGACTAGCGGGAGCGGTGAGCAGTTCTTC.